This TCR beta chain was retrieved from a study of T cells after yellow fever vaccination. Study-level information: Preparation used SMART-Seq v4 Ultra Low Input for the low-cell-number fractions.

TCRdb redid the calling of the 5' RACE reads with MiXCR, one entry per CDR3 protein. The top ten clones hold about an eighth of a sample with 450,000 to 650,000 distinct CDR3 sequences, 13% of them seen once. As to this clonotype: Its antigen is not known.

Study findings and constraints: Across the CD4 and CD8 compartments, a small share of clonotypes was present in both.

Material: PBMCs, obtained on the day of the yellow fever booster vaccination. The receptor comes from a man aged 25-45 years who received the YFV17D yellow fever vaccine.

DNA of the CDR3: TGTGCCAGCAGCTCAAGGACTAGCGGGTATAGCACAGATACGCAGTATTTT. This gives the protein CASSSRTSGYSTDTQYF. The chain combines TRBV7-9 with TRBJ2-3; 11 bases fit TRBD2. Germline CDR1 and CDR2: SEHNR and FQNEAQ (reference sequence). After removal of 4 bases from V and 0 bases from J, the junction contained 6 bases not matched to a gene. The CDR3 has 17 amino acids.